This TCR beta chain derives from a study of blood T cell repertoires in COVID-19. Study as a whole: Both acute and convalescent COVID-19 samples were obtained from the United States, Italy and Spain. T cells, B-cell-depleted T cells, or PBMCs provided the cDNA or gDNA that served as material.

Under the authors' procedure: Reference gene primer amplification in the assay estimated nucleated cell counts. TCRdb keeps only in-frame clones here, not all; method: immunoSEQ multiplex PCR. The V and J calls and clone size come from that table; D and trimming were worked out from the DNA. Here the sample spans 310,000 or so clones, about 86% being singletons. There are 16 residues in the CDR3. CDR1 and CDR2 (germline): LGHNA, YNFKEQ. J lost 2 bases, V lost 4 bases, and 7 bases had no gene match. The chain recombines TRBV4-2 with TRBJ1-4, with TRBD1 identical over 7 bases. The source of this sequence is a woman aged 45-65 years with acute or convalescent COVID-19. Sequencing input: peripheral blood. CDR3 bases: TGTGCCAGCAGCCGCGCTTCGACAGGGACTAATGAAAAACTGTTTTTT. This gives the protein CASSRASTGTNEKLFF.